This T cell receptor (beta chain) derives from a study of blood T cell repertoires in COVID-19. Germline lookup yields CDR1 SGHKS and CDR2 YYEKEE (reference sequence). CDR3 length: 16 amino acids. Trimming shortened V by 2 bases and J by 6 bases, and 18 bases separated the two germline ends. The data were produced by immunoSEQ multiplex PCR, yet TCRdb's version contains in-frame clones alone and is incomplete. The data contain 130,000 to 150,000 clones, roughly four fifths of them singletons. Sequenced material: peripheral blood. This sequence joins TRBV5-5 and TRBJ2-1; TRBD2 might be the D (6 bases). This receptor was obtained from a woman over 75 in a cohort sampled during active or convalescent COVID-19. CDR3 residues: CASSFGMARRGNEQFF. In DNA form, the CDR3 reads TGTGCCAGCAGCTTCGGAATGGCAAGGAGGGGCAATGAGCAGTTCTTC.